This TCR beta chain derives from a study of T cells in Graves' hyperthyroidism and ophthalmopathy. Amplification of TCR beta CDR3 regions used RNA as the template. HTBI primers drove first-round RT-PCR of the TCR CDR3. Each CDR3 protein gets one entry after TCRdb re-called the multiplex PCR reads with MiXCR. The top ten hold about half of the sample, which has roughly 200,000 distinct CDR3 sequences, around 17% seen once. 9.5 to 10 ml fresh peripheral blood yielded the PBMCs. Germline CDR1 reads GTSNPN; CDR2 reads SVGIG (reference sequence). The CDR3 extends over 13 amino acids. This clonotype has ten or more counts. One junction end does not reproduce the germline sequence, and a read error may be involved.

Sequenced material: blood. The sequence derives from a woman aged 45 to 65 with Graves' hyperthyroidism. The J gene is TRBJ2-6, the V gene TRBV30, with 9 bases fitting TRBD2. The CDR3 is CAWSAVTSGREAF. The CDR3 coding sequence is TGTGCCTGGAGCGCAGTGACTAGCGGAAGAGAAGCTTTC. The full variable domain, with the rest looked up from reference TRBV30 and TRBJ2-6, is SQTIHQWPATLVQPVGSPLSLECTVEGTSNPNLYWYRQAAGRGLQLLFYSVGIGQISSEVPQNLSASRPQDRQFILSSKKLLLSDSGFYLCAWSAVTSGREAFGAGSRLTVL.